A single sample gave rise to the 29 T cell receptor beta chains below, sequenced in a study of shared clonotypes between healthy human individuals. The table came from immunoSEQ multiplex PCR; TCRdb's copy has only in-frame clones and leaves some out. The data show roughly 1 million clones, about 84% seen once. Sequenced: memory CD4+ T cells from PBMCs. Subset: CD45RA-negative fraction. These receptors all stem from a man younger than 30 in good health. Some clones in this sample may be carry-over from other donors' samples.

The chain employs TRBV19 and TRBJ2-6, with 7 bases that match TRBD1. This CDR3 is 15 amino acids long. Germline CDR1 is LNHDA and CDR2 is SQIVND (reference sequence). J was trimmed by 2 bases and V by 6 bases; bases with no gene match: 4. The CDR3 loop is CASSEGAAGANVLTF. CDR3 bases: TGTGCCAGTAGCGAGGGGGCAGCTGGGGCCAACGTCCTGACTTTC.

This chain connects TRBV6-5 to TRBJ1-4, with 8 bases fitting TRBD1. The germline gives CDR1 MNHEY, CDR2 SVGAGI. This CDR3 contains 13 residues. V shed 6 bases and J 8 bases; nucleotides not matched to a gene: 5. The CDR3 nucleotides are TGTGCCAGCAGCGAACAGGGGGGGGAAAAACTGTTTTTT. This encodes CASSEQGGEKLFF.

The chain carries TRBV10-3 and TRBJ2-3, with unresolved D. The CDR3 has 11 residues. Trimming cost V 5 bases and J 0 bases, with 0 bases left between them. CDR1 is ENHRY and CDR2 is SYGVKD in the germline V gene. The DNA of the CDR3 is TGTGCCATCAGTAGCACAGATACGCAGTATTTT. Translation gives CAISSTDTQYF.

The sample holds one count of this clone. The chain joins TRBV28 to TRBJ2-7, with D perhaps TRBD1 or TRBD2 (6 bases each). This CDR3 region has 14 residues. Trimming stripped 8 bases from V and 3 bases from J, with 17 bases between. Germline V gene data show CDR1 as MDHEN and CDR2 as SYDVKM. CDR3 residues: CASLGGGGLYEQYF. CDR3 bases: TGTGCCAGCTTGGGTGGAGGGGGTCTCTACGAGCAGTACTTC.

The CDR3 loop reads CASASPGLYEQYF. The CDR3, as DNA: TGTGCCAGCGCTAGCCCAGGGCTCTACGAGCAGTACTTC. V and J are TRBV28 and TRBJ2-7, with D perhaps matching TRBD1 or TRBD2 (5 bases each). Trimming took 8 bases from V and 3 from J, leaving 14 bases between them. Germline V CDR1 and CDR2: MDHEN, SYDVKM. The CDR3 spans 13 residues. Variable domain in full (rest from reference TRBV28 and TRBJ2-7): DVKVTQSSRYLVKRTGEKVFLECVQDMDHENMFWYRQDPGLGLRLIYFSYDVKMKEKGDIPEGYSVSREKKERFSLILESASTNQTSMYLCASASPGLYEQYFGPGTRLTVT.

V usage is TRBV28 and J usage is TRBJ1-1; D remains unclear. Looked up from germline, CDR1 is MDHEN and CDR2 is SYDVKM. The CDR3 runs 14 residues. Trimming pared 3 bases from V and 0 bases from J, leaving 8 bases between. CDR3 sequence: CASSFWALNTEAFF. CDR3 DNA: TGTGCCAGCAGTTTCTGGGCTTTGAACACTGAAGCTTTCTTT.

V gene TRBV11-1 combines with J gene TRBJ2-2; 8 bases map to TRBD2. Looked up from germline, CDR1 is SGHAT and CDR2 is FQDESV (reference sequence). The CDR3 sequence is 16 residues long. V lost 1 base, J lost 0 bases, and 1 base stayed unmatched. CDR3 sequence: CASSLGGLANTGELFF. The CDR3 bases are TGTGCCAGCAGCTTAGGGGGACTAGCGAACACCGGGGAGCTGTTTTTT.

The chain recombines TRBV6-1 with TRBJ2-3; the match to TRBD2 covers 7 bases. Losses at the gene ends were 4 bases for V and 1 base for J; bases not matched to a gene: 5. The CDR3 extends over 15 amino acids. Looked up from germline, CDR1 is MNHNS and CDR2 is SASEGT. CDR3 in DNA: TGTGCCAGCAGTGTGGCCCTAGCGGGCACAGATACGCAGTATTTT. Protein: CASSVALAGTDTQYF.

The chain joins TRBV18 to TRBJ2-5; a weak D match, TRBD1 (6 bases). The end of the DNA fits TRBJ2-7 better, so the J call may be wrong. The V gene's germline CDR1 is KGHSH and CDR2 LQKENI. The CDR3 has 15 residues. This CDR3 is CASSPTGTHSYEQYF. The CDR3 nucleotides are TGTGCCAGCTCACCAACCGGGACACACTCCTACGAGCAGTACTTC.

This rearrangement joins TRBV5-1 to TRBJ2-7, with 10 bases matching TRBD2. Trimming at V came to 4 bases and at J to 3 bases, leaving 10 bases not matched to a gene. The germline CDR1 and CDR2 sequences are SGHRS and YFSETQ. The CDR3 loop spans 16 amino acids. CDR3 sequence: CASSTASSGSLYEQYF. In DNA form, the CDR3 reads TGCGCCAGCAGCACGGCTTCTAGCGGGAGTCTCTACGAGCAGTACTTC. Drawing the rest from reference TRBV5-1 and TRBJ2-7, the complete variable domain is KAGVTQTPRYLIKTRGQQVTLSCSPISGHRSVSWYQQTPGQGLQFLFEYFSETQRNKGNFPGRFSGRQFSNSRSEMNVSTLELGDSALYLCASSTASSGSLYEQYFGPGTRLTVT.

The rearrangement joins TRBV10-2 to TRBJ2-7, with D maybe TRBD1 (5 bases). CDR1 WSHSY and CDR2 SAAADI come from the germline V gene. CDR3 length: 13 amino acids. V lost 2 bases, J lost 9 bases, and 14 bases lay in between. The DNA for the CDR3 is TGCGCCAGCAGTGAGCCCCCCGGACATGGGCAGTACTTC. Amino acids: CASSEPPGHGQYF.

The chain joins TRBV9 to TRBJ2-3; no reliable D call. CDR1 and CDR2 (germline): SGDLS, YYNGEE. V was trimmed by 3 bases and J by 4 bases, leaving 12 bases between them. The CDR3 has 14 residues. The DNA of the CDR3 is TGTGCCAGCAGCGATTCACAAGTTCCAGATACGCAGTATTTT. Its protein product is CASSDSQVPDTQYF.

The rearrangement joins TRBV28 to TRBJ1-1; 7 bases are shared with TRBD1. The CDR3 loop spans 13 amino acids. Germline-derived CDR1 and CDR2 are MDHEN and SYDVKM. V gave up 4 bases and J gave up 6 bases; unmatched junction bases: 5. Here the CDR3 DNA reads TGTGCCAGCAGTTGGACAGGTCGATCTGAAGCTTTCTTT. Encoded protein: CASSWTGRSEAFF.

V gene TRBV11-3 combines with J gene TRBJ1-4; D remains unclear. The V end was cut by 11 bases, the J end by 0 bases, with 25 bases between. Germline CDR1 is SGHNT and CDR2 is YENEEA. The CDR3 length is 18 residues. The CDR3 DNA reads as TGTGCCGCGCTTGACGACGGTGATAACCCTTCAACTAATGAAAAACTGTTTTTT. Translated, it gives CAALDDGDNPSTNEKLFF.

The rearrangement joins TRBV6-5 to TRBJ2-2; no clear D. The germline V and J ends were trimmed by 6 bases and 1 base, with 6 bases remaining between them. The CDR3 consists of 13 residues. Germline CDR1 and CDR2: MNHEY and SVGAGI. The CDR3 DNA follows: TGTGCCAGCAGAACACGGAACACCGGGGAGCTGTTTTTT. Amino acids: CASRTRNTGELFF.

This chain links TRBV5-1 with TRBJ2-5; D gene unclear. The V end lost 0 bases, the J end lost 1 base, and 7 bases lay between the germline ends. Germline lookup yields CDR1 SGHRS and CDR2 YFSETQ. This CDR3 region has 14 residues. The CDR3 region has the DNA TGCGCCAGCAGCTTGGGGACGAGCCAAGAGACCCAGTACTTC. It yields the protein CASSLGTSQETQYF. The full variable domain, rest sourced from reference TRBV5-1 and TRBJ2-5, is KAGVTQTPRYLIKTRGQQVTLSCSPISGHRSVSWYQQTPGQGLQFLFEYFSETQRNKGNFPGRFSGRQFSNSRSEMNVSTLELGDSALYLCASSLGTSQETQYFGPGTRLLVL.

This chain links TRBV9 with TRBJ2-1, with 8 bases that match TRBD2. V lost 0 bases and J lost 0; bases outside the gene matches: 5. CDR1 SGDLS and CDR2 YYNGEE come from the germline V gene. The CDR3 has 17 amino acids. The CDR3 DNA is TGTGCCAGCAGCGTAGTTGGTAGCGGGATCTCCTACAATGAGCAGTTCTTC. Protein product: CASSVVGSGISYNEQFF.

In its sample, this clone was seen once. The CDR3 sequence is CASSTTAMGEQFF. CDR3 DNA: TGTGCCAGCAGTACGACAGCGATGGGTGAGCAGTTCTTC. V gene TRBV28 combines with J gene TRBJ2-1; D might be TRBD1 (5 bases). CDR3 length equals 13 residues. V lost 5 bases to trimming and J lost 9 bases, with 14 bases between them. Germline V lookup: CDR1 MDHEN, CDR2 SYDVKM. The whole variable domain, remainder taken from reference TRBV28 and TRBJ2-1, is DVKVTQSSRYLVKRTGEKVFLECVQDMDHENMFWYRQDPGLGLRLIYFSYDVKMKEKGDIPEGYSVSREKKERFSLILESASTNQTSMYLCASSTTAMGEQFFGPGTRLTVL.

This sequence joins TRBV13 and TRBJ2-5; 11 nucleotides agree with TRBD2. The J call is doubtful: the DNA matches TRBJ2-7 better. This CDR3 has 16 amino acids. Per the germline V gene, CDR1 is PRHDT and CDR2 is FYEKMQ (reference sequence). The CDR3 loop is CASSLLGTSGAYEQYF. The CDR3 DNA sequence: TGTGCCAGCAGCTTACTGGGGACTAGCGGTGCCTACGAGCAGTACTTC.

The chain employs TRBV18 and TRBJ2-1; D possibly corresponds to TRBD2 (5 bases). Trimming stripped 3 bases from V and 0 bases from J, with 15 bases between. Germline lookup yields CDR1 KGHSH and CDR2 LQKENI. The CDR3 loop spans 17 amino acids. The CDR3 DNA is TGTGCCAGCTCACCCCTGGGTCCTACTAGCTCCTACAATGAGCAGTTCTTC. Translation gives CASSPLGPTSSYNEQFF.

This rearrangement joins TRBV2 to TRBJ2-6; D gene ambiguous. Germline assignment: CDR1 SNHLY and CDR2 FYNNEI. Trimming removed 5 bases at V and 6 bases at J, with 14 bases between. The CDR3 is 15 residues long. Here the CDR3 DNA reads TGTGCCAGCAGTTTTAGTCCCGTGGCGGCCAACGTCCTGACTTTC. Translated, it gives CASSFSPVAANVLTF.

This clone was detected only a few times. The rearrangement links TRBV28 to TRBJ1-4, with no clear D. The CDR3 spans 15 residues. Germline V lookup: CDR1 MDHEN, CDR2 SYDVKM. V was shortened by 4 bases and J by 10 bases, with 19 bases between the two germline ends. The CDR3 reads CASSSHPELVGKLFF. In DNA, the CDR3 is TGTGCCAGCAGTTCCCACCCTGAGTTAGTCGGAAAACTGTTTTTT. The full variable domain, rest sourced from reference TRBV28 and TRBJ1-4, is DVKVTQSSRYLVKRTGEKVFLECVQDMDHENMFWYRQDPGLGLRLIYFSYDVKMKEKGDIPEGYSVSREKKERFSLILESASTNQTSMYLCASSSHPELVGKLFFGSGTQLSVL.

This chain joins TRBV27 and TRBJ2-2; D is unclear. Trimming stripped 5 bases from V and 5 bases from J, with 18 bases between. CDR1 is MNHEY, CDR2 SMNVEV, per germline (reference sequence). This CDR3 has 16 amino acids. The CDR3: CASSNNYLGFTGELFF. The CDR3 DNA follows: TGTGCCAGCAGTAATAACTACCTGGGTTTTACCGGGGAGCTGTTTTTT.

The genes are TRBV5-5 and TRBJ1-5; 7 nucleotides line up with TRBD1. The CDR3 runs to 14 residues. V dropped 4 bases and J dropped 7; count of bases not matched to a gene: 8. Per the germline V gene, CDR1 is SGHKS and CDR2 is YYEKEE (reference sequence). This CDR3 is CASSRDRDEQPQHF. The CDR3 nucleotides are TGTGCCAGCAGCCGCGACAGGGATGAACAGCCCCAGCATTTT. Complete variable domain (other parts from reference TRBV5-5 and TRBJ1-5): DAGVTQSPTHLIKTRGQQVTLRCSPISGHKSVSWYQQVLGQGPQFIFQYYEKEERGRGNFPDRFSARQFPNYSSELNVNALLLGDSALYLCASSRDRDEQPQHFGDGTRLSIL.

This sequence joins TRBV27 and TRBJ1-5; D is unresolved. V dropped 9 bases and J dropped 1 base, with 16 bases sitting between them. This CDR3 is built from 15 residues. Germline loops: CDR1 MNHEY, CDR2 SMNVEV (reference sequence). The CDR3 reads CARRSYLKSNQPQHF. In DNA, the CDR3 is TGTGCCAGGAGGTCCTACCTGAAAAGCAATCAGCCCCAGCATTTT.

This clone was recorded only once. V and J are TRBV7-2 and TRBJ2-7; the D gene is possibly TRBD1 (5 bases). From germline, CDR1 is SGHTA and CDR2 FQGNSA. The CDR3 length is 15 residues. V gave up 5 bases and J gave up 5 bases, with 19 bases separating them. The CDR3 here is CASSPRLWGADEQYF. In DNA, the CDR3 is TGTGCCAGCAGCCCCCGTCTGTGGGGCGCTGACGAGCAGTACTTC.

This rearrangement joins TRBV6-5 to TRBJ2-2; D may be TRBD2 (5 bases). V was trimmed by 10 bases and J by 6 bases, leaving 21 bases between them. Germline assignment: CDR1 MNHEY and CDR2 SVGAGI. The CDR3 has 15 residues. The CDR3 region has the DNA TGTGCCACCCTACCGTTTGTGGGAGAGGCCGGGGAGCTGTTTTTT. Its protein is CATLPFVGEAGELFF.

The CDR3 nucleotides are TGTGCCAGCAGTGATGACAGGGGAGGCACAGATACGCAGTATTTT. The encoded protein is CASSDDRGGTDTQYF. This sequence joins TRBV2 and TRBJ2-3; TRBD1 matches at 8 bases. The germline V gene has CDR1 SNHLY and CDR2 FYNNEI. V shed 3 bases, J shed 1 base, and the junction held 3 bases outside the gene matches. This CDR3 comprises 15 residues.

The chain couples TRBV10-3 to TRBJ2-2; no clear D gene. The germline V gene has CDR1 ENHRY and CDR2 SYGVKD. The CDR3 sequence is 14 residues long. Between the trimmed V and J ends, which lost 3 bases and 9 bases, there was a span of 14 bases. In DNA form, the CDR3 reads TGTGCCATCAGTGAAACGGCGGTTGGGCGGGAGCTGTTTTTT. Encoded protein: CAISETAVGRELFF.